This T cell receptor beta chain originates from a study of blood T cells in healthy people across ages. V was clipped by 7 bases and J by 9 bases, with 19 bases between them. The CDR3 totals 13 residues. From germline, CDR1 is SEHNR and CDR2 FQNEAQ (reference sequence). This clonotype was observed a few times. Primers used in a second PCR of about 6 to 11 cycles were a sample-barcoded 5' primer and a J-beta primer mix. TCRdb re-called the 5' RACE reads with MiXCR, one entry per CDR3 protein. The table shows 650,000 to 900,000 distinct CDR3 sequences, with less than 80% occurring only once. V and J are TRBV7-9 and TRBJ2-7, with D possibly matching TRBD2 (6 bases). Sequencing was carried out using blood. The TCR originated in a man aged 25-40 years in good health. CDR3 DNA sequence: TGTGCCAGCACCTTCCCAAGGGAGGCGGTGCAGTACTTC. Amino acid sequence: CASTFPREAVQYF.